This T cell receptor beta chain was sequenced for a study of graft-versus-host responses after intestinal transplantation. Whole-study context: Induction using anti-thymocyte globulin, followed by tacrolimus and steroids for approximately 3 years, was given to all recipients. Findings of the study overall: Recipient marrow showed GvH clones, some seen first in ileum or blood.

On this clone: What it recognizes is unknown.

From germline, CDR1 is SGHRS and CDR2 YFSETQ. Trimming took off 3 bases at V and 0 bases at J, with 12 bases between the two ends. This CDR3 has 15 amino acids. Generated by immunoSEQ multiplex PCR, the TCRdb table keeps only in-frame clones and is missing some. The data hold about 100,000 clones, with roughly 90% observed a single time. The source of this sequence is a human donor who was the organ donor for an intestinal transplant. Material: unstimulated CD4+ T cells sorted from spleen or lymph node cells, obtained before transplant. The V call is TRBV5-1, the J call TRBJ1-1, with D tentatively TRBD1 (6 bases). The CDR3 DNA reads as TGCGCCAGCAGCTCAAGGGACACAATGAACACTGAAGCTTTCTTT. Translation gives CASSSRDTMNTEAFF.